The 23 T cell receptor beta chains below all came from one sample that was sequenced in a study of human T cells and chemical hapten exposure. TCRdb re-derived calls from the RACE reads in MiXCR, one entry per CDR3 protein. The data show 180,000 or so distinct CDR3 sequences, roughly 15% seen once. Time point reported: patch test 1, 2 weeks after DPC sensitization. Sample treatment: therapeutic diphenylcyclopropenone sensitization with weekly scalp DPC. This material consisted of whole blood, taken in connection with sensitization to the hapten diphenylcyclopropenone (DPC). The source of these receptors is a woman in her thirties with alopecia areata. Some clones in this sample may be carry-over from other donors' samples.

CDR3 bases: TGTGCCAGCAGAGAGAACTATGGCTACACCTTC. As protein: CASRENYGYTF. The chain combines TRBV28 with TRBJ1-2; D is undetermined. Germline V lookup: CDR1 MDHEN, CDR2 SYDVKM. The CDR3 runs to 11 residues. V was pared by 6 bases and J by 2 bases, with 4 bases between.

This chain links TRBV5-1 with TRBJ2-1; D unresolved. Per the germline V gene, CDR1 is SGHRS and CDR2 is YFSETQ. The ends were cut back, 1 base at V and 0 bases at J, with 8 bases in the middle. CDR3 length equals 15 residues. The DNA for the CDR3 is TGCGCCAGCAGCTTGCTGTCCGGCTCCTACAATGAGCAGTTCTTC. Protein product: CASSLLSGSYNEQFF.

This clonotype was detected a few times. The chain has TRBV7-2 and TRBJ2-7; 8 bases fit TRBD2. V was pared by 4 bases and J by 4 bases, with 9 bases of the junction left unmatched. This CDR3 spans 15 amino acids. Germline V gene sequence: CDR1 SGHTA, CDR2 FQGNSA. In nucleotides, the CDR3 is TGTGCCAGCAGCTCGTGGGCGGGGGGACTGTACGAGCAGTACTTC. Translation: CASSSWAGGLYEQYF.

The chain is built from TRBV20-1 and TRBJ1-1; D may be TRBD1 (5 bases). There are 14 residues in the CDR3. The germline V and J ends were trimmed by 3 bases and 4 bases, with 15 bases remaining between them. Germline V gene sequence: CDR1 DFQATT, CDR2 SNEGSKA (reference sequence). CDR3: CSARGTGYGTEAFF. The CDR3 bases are TGCAGTGCTAGGGGGACGGGGTATGGCACTGAAGCTTTCTTT.

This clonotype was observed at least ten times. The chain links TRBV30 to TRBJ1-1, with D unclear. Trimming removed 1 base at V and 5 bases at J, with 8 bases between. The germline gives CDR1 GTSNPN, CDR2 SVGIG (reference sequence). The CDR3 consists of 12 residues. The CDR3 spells CAWSGTVTEAFF. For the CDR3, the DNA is TGTGCCTGGAGTGGAACTGTGACTGAAGCTTTCTTT. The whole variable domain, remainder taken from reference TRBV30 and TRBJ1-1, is SQTIHQWPATLVQPVGSPLSLECTVEGTSNPNLYWYRQAAGRGLQLLFYSVGIGQISSEVPQNLSASRPQDRQFILSSKKLLLSDSGFYLCAWSGTVTEAFFGQGTRLTVV.

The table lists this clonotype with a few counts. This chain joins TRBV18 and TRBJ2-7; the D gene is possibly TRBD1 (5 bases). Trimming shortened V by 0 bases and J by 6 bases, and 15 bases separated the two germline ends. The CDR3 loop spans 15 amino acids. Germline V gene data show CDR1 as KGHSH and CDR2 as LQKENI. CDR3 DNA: TGTGCCAGCTCACCACCGTCAGGGCCTGGATTCGAGCAGTACTTC. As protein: CASSPPSGPGFEQYF. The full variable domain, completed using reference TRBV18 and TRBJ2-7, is NAGVMQNPRHLVRRRGQEARLRCSPMKGHSHVYWYRQLPEEGLKFMVYLQKENIIDESGMPKERFSAEFPKEGPSILRIQQVVRGDSAAYFCASSPPSGPGFEQYFGPGTRLTVT.

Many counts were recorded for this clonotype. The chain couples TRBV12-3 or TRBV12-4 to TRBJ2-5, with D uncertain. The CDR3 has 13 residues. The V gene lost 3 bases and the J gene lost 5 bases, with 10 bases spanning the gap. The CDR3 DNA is TGTGCCAGCAGTTTTCGGACCCCGGAGACCCAGTACTTC. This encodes CASSFRTPETQYF.

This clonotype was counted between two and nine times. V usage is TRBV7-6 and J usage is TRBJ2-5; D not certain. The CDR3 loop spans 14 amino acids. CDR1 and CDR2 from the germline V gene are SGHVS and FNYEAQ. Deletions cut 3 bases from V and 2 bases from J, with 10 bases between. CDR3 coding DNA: TGTGCCAGCAGCTTGGGTATGGGGCAAGAGACCCAGTACTTC. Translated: CASSLGMGQETQYF.

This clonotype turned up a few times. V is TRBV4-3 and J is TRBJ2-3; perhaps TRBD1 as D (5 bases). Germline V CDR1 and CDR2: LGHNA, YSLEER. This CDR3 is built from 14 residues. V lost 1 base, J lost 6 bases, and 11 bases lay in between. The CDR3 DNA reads TGCGCCAGCAGCCAAGGTGGGGCGGAGGATACGCAGTATTTT. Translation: CASSQGGAEDTQYF.

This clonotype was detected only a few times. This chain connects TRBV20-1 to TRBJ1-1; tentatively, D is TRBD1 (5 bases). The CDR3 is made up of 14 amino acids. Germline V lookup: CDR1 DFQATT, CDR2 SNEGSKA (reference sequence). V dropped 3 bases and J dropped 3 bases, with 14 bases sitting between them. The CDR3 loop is CSASLQGPDTEAFF. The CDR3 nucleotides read TGCAGTGCTAGCTTGCAGGGCCCCGACACTGAAGCTTTCTTT.

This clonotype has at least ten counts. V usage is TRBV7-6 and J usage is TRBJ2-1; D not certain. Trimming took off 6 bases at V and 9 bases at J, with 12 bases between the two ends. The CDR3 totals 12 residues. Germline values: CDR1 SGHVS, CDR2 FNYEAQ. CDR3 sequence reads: CASSPNTGEQFF. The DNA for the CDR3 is TGTGCCAGCAGTCCCAACACGGGTGAGCAGTTCTTC.

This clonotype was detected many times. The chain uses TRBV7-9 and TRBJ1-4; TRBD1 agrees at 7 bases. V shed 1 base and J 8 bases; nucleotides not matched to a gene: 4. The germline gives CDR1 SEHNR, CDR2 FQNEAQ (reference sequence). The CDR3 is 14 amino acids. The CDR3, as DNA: TGTGCCAGCAGCTTAGGACAGGGCGCGGAAAAACTGTTTTTT. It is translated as CASSLGQGAEKLFF.

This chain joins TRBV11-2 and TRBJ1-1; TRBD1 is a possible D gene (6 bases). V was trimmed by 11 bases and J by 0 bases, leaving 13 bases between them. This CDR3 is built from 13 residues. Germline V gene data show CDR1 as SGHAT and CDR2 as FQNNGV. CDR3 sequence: CACGRGLNTEAFF. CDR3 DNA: TGTGCCTGCGGCAGGGGACTGAACACTGAAGCTTTCTTT.

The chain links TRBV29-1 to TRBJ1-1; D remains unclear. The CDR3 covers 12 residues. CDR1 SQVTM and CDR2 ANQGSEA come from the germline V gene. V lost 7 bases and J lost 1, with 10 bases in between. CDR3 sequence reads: CSAAQRNTEAFF. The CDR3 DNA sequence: TGCAGCGCCGCACAGAGGAACACTGAAGCTTTCTTT.

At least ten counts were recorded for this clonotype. DNA for the CDR3: TGTGCCAGCAGTTACTCGACAGGGAACACTGAAGCTTTCTTT. This sequence encodes CASSYSTGNTEAFF. The chain couples TRBV6-5 to TRBJ1-1; D may be TRBD1 (6 bases). Germline V gene data show CDR1 as MNHEY and CDR2 as SVGAGI. The CDR3 runs 14 residues. Deletions cut 0 bases from V and 1 base from J, with 6 bases between.

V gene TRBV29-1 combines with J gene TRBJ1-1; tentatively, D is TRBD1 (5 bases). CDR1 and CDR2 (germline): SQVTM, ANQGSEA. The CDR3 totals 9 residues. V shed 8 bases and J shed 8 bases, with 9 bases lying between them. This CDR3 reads CSTDREAFF. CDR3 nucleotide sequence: TGCAGCACTGACAGAGAAGCTTTCTTT.

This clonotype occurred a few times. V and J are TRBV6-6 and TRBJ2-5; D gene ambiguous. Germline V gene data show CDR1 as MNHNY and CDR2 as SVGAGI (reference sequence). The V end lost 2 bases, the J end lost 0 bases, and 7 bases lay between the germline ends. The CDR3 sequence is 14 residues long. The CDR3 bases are TGTGCCAGCAGTTACATACGGAACCAAGAGACCCAGTACTTC. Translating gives CASSYIRNQETQYF.

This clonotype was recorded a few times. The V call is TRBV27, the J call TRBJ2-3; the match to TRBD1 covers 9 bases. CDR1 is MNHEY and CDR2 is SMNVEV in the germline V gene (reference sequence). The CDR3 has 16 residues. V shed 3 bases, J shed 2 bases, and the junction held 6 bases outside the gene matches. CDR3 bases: TGTGCCAGCAGTTTGTTGGGACAGGGTCCCACAGATACGCAGTATTTT. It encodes CASSLLGQGPTDTQYF.

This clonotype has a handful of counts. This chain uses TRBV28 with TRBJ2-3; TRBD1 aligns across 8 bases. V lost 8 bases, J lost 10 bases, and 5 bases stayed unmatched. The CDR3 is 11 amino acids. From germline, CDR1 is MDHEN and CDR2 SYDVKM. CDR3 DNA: TGTGCCAGCGGAAGACAGGGGCCGCAGTATTTT. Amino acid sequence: CASGRQGPQYF.

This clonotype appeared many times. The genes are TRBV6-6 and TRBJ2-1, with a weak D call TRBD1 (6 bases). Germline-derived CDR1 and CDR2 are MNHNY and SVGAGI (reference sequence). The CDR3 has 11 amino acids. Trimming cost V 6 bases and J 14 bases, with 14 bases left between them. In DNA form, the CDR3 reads TGTGCCAGCAGCATTACAGGGAGAAAGTTCTTC. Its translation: CASSITGRKFF.

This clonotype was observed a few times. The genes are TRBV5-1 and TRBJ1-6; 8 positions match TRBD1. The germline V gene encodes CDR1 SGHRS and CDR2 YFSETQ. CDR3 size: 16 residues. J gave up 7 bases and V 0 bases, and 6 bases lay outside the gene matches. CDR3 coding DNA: TGCGCCAGCAGCTTGGAGGGCCAGGGGGCGAATTCACCCCTCCACTTT. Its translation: CASSLEGQGANSPLHF.

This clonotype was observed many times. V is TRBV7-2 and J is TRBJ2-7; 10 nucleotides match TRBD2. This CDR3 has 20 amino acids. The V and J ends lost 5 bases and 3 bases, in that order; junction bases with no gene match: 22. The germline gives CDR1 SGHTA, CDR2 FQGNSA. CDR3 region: CASSPHGGAASGGRVYEQYF. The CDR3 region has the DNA TGTGCCAGCAGCCCTCATGGGGGCGCGGCTAGCGGGGGACGCGTCTACGAGCAGTACTTC.

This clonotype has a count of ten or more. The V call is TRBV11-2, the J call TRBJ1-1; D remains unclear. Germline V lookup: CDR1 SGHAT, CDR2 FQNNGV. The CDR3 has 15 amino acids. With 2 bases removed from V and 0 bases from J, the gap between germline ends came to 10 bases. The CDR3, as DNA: TGTGCCAGCAGCTTAATCAGGAGACTGAACACTGAAGCTTTCTTT. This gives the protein CASSLIRRLNTEAFF.